What follows are 32 T cell receptor beta chains derived from one specimen sequenced in a study of T cell responses to AZD1222 COVID-19 vaccine. Sequenced by immunoSEQ multiplex PCR; TCRdb stores in-frame clones only, minus some. The profile covers under 95,000 clones, with 88% appearing a single time and about 7% taken by the ten largest. The sequences come from peripheral blood, collected 28 days after the second AZD1222 dose. These receptor sequences come from an adult who received the AZD1222 COVID-19 vaccine.

V usage is TRBV5-4 and J usage is TRBJ2-3; D is possibly TRBD2 (6 bases). This CDR3 is built from 13 residues. The germline V gene has CDR1 SGHNT and CDR2 YYREEE (reference sequence). Trimming took 2 bases from V and 4 from J, leaving 8 bases between them. The CDR3 DNA reads TGTGCCAGCAGCTTCGGGGGATCAGATACGCAGTATTTT. Its protein is CASSFGGSDTQYF.

V and J are TRBV2 and TRBJ1-3; possibly TRBD1 for D (5 bases). This CDR3 contains 15 residues. Trimming shortened V by 4 bases and J by 1 base, and 11 bases separated the two germline ends. CDR1 is SNHLY, CDR2 FYNNEI, per germline. CDR3 DNA sequence: TGTGCCAGCAGTGCCCGTAGGGGATCTGGAAACACCATATATTTT. This codes for CASSARRGSGNTIYF.

V and J are TRBV7-9 and TRBJ2-7, with D possibly TRBD1 on 5 matching bases. Germline CDR1 SEHNR, CDR2 FQNEAQ (reference sequence). Trimming cost V 1 base and J 5 bases, with 12 bases left between them. The CDR3 sequence is 14 residues long. This CDR3 is CASSLGQTVNEQYF. Here the CDR3 DNA reads TGTGCCAGCAGCTTAGGACAGACAGTGAACGAGCAGTACTTC.

This chain connects TRBV23-1 to TRBJ2-1, with 7 bases lining up with TRBD2. TRBV23-1 is flagged as an ORF with uncertain function. The CDR3 consists of 17 residues. The V and J ends lost 4 bases and 0 bases, in that order; junction bases with no gene match: 9. CDR3 region: CASSRGGEMSSYNEQFF. The CDR3, as DNA: TGCGCCAGCAGTCGTGGGGGGGAAATGAGCTCCTACAATGAGCAGTTCTTC.

The chain joins TRBV12-3 or TRBV12-4 to TRBJ2-7; D is uncertain. With 3 bases removed from V and 2 bases from J, the gap between germline ends came to 5 bases. This CDR3 region has 12 residues. The chain's CDR3 is CASSFQAYEQYF. CDR3 DNA: TGTGCCAGCAGTTTTCAGGCCTACGAGCAGTACTTC.

The chain combines TRBV7-9 with TRBJ2-2, with no clear D. The V gene lost 6 bases and the J gene lost 2 bases, with 16 bases spanning the gap. The CDR3 consists of 16 residues. Germline V gene lookup returns CDR1 SEHNR and CDR2 FQNEAQ (reference sequence). CDR3 nucleotide sequence: TGTGCCAGCAGAAGAGAGGACCGCATAAACACCGGGGAGCTGTTTTTT. Protein: CASRREDRINTGELFF.

The chain couples TRBV18 to TRBJ2-1; possible D gene TRBD2, 6 bases. The CDR3 runs to 12 residues. V lost 4 bases, J lost 15 bases, and 16 bases lay in between. Looked up from germline, CDR1 is KGHSH and CDR2 is LQKENI. The CDR3 nucleotides read TGTGCCAGCTCACTGGGACTCAGCGATTCGTTCTTC. This translates into CASSLGLSDSFF. Filled out from reference TRBV18 and TRBJ2-1, the complete variable domain reads NAGVMQNPRHLVRRRGQEARLRCSPMKGHSHVYWYRQLPEEGLKFMVYLQKENIIDESGMPKERFSAEFPKEGPSILRIQQVVRGDSAAYFCASSLGLSDSFFGPGTRLTVL.

V usage is TRBV27 and J usage is TRBJ2-3; D is unresolved. CDR1 is MNHEY and CDR2 is SMNVEV in the germline V gene (reference sequence). The length of the CDR3 is 17 residues. V lost 5 bases to trimming and J lost 5 bases, with 23 bases between them. CDR3 amino acids: CASSIGPGQIIGDTQYF. The CDR3 bases are TGTGCCAGCAGTATCGGGCCTGGCCAGATAATTGGAGATACGCAGTATTTT.

The chain carries TRBV10-2 and TRBJ2-1, with D hard to call. Germline values: CDR1 WSHSY, CDR2 SAAADI. Trimming pared 2 bases from V and 11 bases from J, leaving 7 bases between. CDR3 length: 11 residues. CDR3 in amino acids: CASSEGFKQFF. The CDR3 region has the DNA TGCGCCAGCAGTGAGGGTTTCAAGCAGTTCTTC.

The chain combines TRBV27 with TRBJ1-5, with 9 nucleotides matching TRBD1. CDR1 and CDR2 (germline): MNHEY, SMNVEV (reference sequence). Trimming at V came to 6 bases and at J to 5 bases, leaving 8 bases not matched to a gene. The CDR3 totals 15 residues. CDR3 bases: TGTGCCAGCAGCCGCCAGACAGGGGGGGATCAGCCCCAGCATTTT. Encoded protein: CASSRQTGGDQPQHF.

The chain links TRBV6-6 to TRBJ2-3; D is perhaps TRBD2 (6 bases). The CDR3 totals 16 residues. Germline V gene lookup returns CDR1 MNHNY and CDR2 SVGAGI (reference sequence). Trimming took 2 bases from V and 6 from J, leaving 18 bases between them. CDR3 loop: CASSYRLSRRVDTQYF. The CDR3 DNA reads as TGTGCCAGCAGTTACCGGCTCTCGAGGAGGGTGGATACGCAGTATTTT.

The chain is built from TRBV27 and TRBJ2-2; D is uncertain. This CDR3 is 15 amino acids long. Germline lookup yields CDR1 MNHEY and CDR2 SMNVEV (reference sequence). Between the trimmed V and J ends, which lost 4 bases and 6 bases, there was a span of 15 bases. The CDR3 region has the DNA TGTGCCAGCAGTTCACTAACTCAAGACCCCGGGGAGCTGTTTTTT. Translated: CASSSLTQDPGELFF.

The chain employs TRBV15 and TRBJ1-1; D is unresolved. Germline CDR1 is LNHNV and CDR2 is YYDKDF (reference sequence). V lost 0 bases, J lost 11 bases, and 25 bases lay in between. The CDR3 spans 17 residues. Written as DNA, the CDR3 is TGTGCCACCAGCAGAGATTACGGCGGCCGGGAAGTTCAAAGGGCTTTCTTT. Protein: CATSRDYGGREVQRAFF. Based on the CDR3 plus reference TRBV15 and TRBJ1-1, the full variable domain is DAMVIQNPRYQVTQFGKPVTLSCSQTLNHNVMYWYQQKSSQAPKLLFHYYDKDFNNEADTPDNFQSRRPNTSFCFLDIRSPGLGDTAMYLCATSRDYGGREVQRAFFGQGTRLTVV.

The J gene is TRBJ2-2, the V gene TRBV18; no firm D call. Trimming removed 3 bases from V and 6 bases from J, with 8 bases in between. The CDR3 spans 13 residues. CDR1 is KGHSH, CDR2 LQKENI, per germline. The CDR3 coding sequence is TGTGCCAGCTCACCCGCCAGGTCCGGGGAGCTGTTTTTT. Protein sequence: CASSPARSGELFF.

Only one count was recorded for this clone. The CDR3 region is CASSMLDRANTGELFF. The CDR3 DNA reads TGTGCCAGCAGTATGCTAGACAGGGCGAACACCGGGGAGCTGTTTTTT. The V call is TRBV28, the J call TRBJ2-2, with TRBD1 identical over 7 bases. The junction had 6 bases not matched to a gene; V was cut back by 5 bases and J by 0 bases. This CDR3 has 16 amino acids. Germline assignment: CDR1 MDHEN and CDR2 SYDVKM.

The chain employs TRBV7-2 and TRBJ2-3; TRBD2 agrees at 11 bases. With 3 bases clipped from V and 0 bases from J, the junction kept 5 bases outside the gene matches. This CDR3 is built from 17 residues. CDR1 and CDR2 (germline): SGHTA, FQGNSA. The CDR3 nucleotides are TGTGCCAGCAGCTTCGAACGGACTAGCGGGAGCACAGATACGCAGTATTTT. Translation: CASSFERTSGSTDTQYF.

CDR3 region: CATSRDSSLRLRNSYNEQFF. DNA for the CDR3: TGTGCCACCAGCAGAGATAGTTCCCTTCGACTGCGCAACTCCTACAATGAGCAGTTCTTC. V gene TRBV15 combines with J gene TRBJ2-1; D is unresolved. The length of the CDR3 is 20 residues. In germline, CDR1 is LNHNV, CDR2 YYDKDF (reference sequence). V was pared by 0 bases and J by 0 bases, with 21 bases between.

The chain recombines TRBV7-2 with TRBJ1-2, with no clear D. The CDR3 has 16 residues. Trimming removed 6 bases from V and 3 bases from J, with 20 bases in between. CDR1 is SGHTA, CDR2 FQGNSA, per germline. The DNA for the CDR3 is TGTGCCAGCAGTCGTACCCTCGTTCGGGTGGACTATGGCTACACCTTC. Residues: CASSRTLVRVDYGYTF.

For the CDR3, the DNA is TGCGCCAGCAGCTCCCGGACTAGCGGGGATACGCAGTATTTT. The encoded protein is CASSSRTSGDTQYF. This chain joins TRBV4-1 and TRBJ2-3; 11 nucleotides agree with TRBD2. Germline V gives CDR1 MGHRA, CDR2 YSYEKL. The CDR3 runs 14 residues. The ends lost 5 bases at V and 6 bases at J; junction bases unmatched: 4.

The V gene is TRBV7-9, the J gene TRBJ1-5; D gene unclear. Deletions cut 2 bases from V and 7 bases from J, with 9 bases between. The CDR3 contains 13 residues. Looked up from germline, CDR1 is SEHNR and CDR2 is FQNEAQ (reference sequence). Here the CDR3 DNA reads TGTGCCAGCAGCTTAACGGATAAACAGCCCCAGCATTTT. It encodes CASSLTDKQPQHF.

The rearrangement joins TRBV3-1 (or the pseudogene TRBV3-2) to TRBJ2-2, with 10 bases that match TRBD2. Germline loops: CDR1 LGHDT, CDR2 YNNKEL (reference sequence). This CDR3 has 17 residues. V lost 4 bases, J lost 2 bases, and 7 bases stayed unmatched. CDR3 sequence (DNA): TGTGCCAGCAGCCCCCCTAGCGGGAGTTCCAACACCGGGGAGCTGTTTTTT. Amino acid sequence: CASSPPSGSSNTGELFF.

The chain uses TRBV11-1 and TRBJ2-7; TRBD2 agrees at 8 bases. CDR3 length equals 15 residues. The germline CDR1 and CDR2 sequences are SGHAT and FQDESV (reference sequence). The V segment lost 5 bases and the J segment 2 bases; nucleotides outside the gene matches: 8. The CDR3 region has the DNA TGTGCCAGCAGCCACAGGGTTAGCGGGACCTACGAGCAGTACTTC. It yields the protein CASSHRVSGTYEQYF.

The V gene is TRBV4-1, the J gene TRBJ2-3, with a tentative D call TRBD2 (6 bases). This CDR3 has 16 residues. V shed 1 base and J shed 0 bases, with 11 bases lying between them. Germline V gene data show CDR1 as MGHRA and CDR2 as YSYEKL. The CDR3 DNA is TGCGCCAGCAGCCAAGCGTTTAGCGGTAGCACAGATACGCAGTATTTT. This sequence encodes CASSQAFSGSTDTQYF.

This chain links TRBV4-3 with TRBJ2-7; TRBD2 agrees at 9 bases. The germline V gene has CDR1 LGHNA and CDR2 YSLEER. Trimming removed 0 bases from V and 6 bases from J; junction bases left unmatched: 9. This CDR3 spans 16 amino acids. CDR3 coding DNA: TGCGCCAGCAGCCAAGATCGGAGTAGCGGGAGCGCCGAGCAGTACTTC. Translated, it gives CASSQDRSSGSAEQYF.

The V gene is TRBV6-4, the J gene TRBJ1-2; 7 bases are shared with TRBD1. Germline CDR1 reads MRHNA; CDR2 reads SNTAGT. This CDR3 comprises 13 residues. V lost 9 bases and J lost 1; bases outside the gene matches: 5. The CDR3 bases are TGTGCCAGTGTCCAGGGGGATAACTATGGCTACACCTTC. It encodes CASVQGDNYGYTF.

In this sample, this clone turned up a few times. The chain combines TRBV5-4 with TRBJ2-7, with D unresolved. V was cut by 4 bases and J by 5 bases, with 10 bases left in between. The CDR3 runs to 12 residues. Looked up from germline, CDR1 is SGHNT and CDR2 is YYREEE (reference sequence). The CDR3 protein is CASSHLLNEQYF. DNA of the CDR3: TGTGCCAGCAGCCACTTACTAAACGAGCAGTACTTC. Using reference TRBV5-4 and TRBJ2-7 for the parts outside the CDR3, the full variable domain is ETGVTQSPTHLIKTRGQQVTLRCSSQSGHNTVSWYQQALGQGPQFIFQYYREEENGRGNFPPRFSGLQFPNYSSELNVNALELDDSALYLCASSHLLNEQYFGPGTRLTVT.

The rearrangement links TRBV5-1 to TRBJ2-5, with 11 bases lining up with TRBD2. The germline gives CDR1 SGHRS, CDR2 YFSETQ. J was trimmed by 5 bases and V by 0 bases; bases with no gene match: 3. The CDR3 extends over 15 amino acids. This CDR3 reads CASSLGASGRETQYF. In DNA, the CDR3 is TGCGCCAGCAGCTTGGGTGCTAGCGGGAGGGAGACCCAGTACTTC.

The chain is built from TRBV5-5 and TRBJ2-1; no clear D. V was pared by 0 bases and J by 4 bases, with 14 bases between. Germline V gives CDR1 SGHKS, CDR2 YYEKEE (reference sequence). CDR3 length: 16 amino acids. CDR3 coding DNA: TGTGCCAGCAGCTTGGAGGGTTCCCTGGGGTACAATGAGCAGTTCTTC. This translates into CASSLEGSLGYNEQFF.

The CDR3 DNA reads as TGTGCCAGCTCACTCGTTTTGGGGGCTGAAAAACTGTTTTTT. The encoded protein is CASSLVLGAEKLFF. V and J are TRBV18 and TRBJ1-4, with D perhaps matching TRBD1 (6 bases). Germline assignment: CDR1 KGHSH and CDR2 LQKENI. The V end was cut by 4 bases, the J end by 7 bases, with 13 bases between. The CDR3 loop spans 14 amino acids.

The J gene is TRBJ1-1, the V gene TRBV21-1. TRBV21-1 counts as a pseudogene. The CDR3 is 18 amino acids. CDR3 sequence (DNA): TGTGCCAGCAGCAAAGTTGGCTTGAAAGGCCTGGAAAACACTGAAGCTTTCTTT. The encoded protein is CASSKVGLKGLENTEAFF.

V gene TRBV9 combines with J gene TRBJ2-1, with 13 bases lining up with TRBD2. V lost 3 bases and J lost 4; bases outside the gene matches: 7. This CDR3 region has 17 residues. In germline, CDR1 is SGDLS, CDR2 YYNGEE. The CDR3 DNA follows: TGTGCCAGCAGCGCCGGACTAGCGGGAGCAGGGTACAATGAGCAGTTCTTC. This sequence encodes CASSAGLAGAGYNEQFF.

The chain employs TRBV19 and TRBJ1-2; TRBD1 matches at 10 bases. The germline V gene encodes CDR1 LNHDA and CDR2 SQIVND (reference sequence). J lost 5 bases, V lost 4 bases, and 7 bases had no gene match. The CDR3 has 15 amino acids. The CDR3 nucleotides are TGTGCCAGTAGTACCGGGACAGGGGATAGGTATGGCTACACCTTC. This codes for CASSTGTGDRYGYTF.